This TCR beta chain was found in a study of molecular identifiers for immune sequencing clone quantification. At the level of the study: In replicates, RNA from approximately 20,000 or 98,000 naive CD8 cells was divided five ways and four parts were sequenced.

The authors gated naive CD8 T cells as CD8+CD4-CCR7+CD45RA+ for sorting. The V and J ends lost 9 bases and 5 bases, in that order; junction bases with no gene match: 6. CDR3 length: 14 residues. CDR1 and CDR2 from the germline V gene are KGHDR and SFDVKD. Study-wide results and limits: Shared barcodes on identical TCR molecules could underestimate the sizes of highly expanded clones.

For bulk TCR libraries, previously described methods and listed TCR primers were used. TCRdb reprocessed the PCR reads with MiXCR, giving one entry per CDR3 protein. Among a few hundred thousand distinct CDR3 sequences listed, around 23% were seen once. Comment on this clonotype: Its antigen is as yet unknown.

The clonotype was recovered from a human donor in good health. Some libraries in this study had Jurkat cell RNA spiked in. The sequencing sample was made of naive CD8+ T cells from blood, with Jurkat cell RNA spiked in. The subset was: FACS-sorted CD8+CD4-CCR7+CD45RA+ naive T cells. J is TRBJ2-1 and V is TRBV24-1; 10 nucleotides agree with TRBD2. The CDR3 region is CATYRTSGNNEQFF. CDR3 coding DNA: TGTGCCACCTATCGGACTAGCGGAAACAATGAGCAGTTCTTC.